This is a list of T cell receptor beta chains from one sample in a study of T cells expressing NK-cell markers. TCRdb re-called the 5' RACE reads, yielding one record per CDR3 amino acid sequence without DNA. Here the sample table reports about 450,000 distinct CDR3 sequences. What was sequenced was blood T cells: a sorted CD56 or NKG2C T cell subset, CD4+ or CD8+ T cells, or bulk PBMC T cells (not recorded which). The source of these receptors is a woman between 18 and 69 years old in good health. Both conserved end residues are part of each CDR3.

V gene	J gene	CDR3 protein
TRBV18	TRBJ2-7	CASSPPGQGPYEQYF
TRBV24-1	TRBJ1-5	CATSDSVAGVGNQPQHF
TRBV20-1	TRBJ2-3	CSAIRGIGDRGRDTQYF
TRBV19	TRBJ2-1	CASMEGLGEQFF
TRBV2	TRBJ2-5	CASLRDGRETQYF
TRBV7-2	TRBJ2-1	CATKEGLAGGNEQFF
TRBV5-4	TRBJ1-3	CASSSDSIGNTIYF
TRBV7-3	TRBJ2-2	CASSPRAMDTGELFF
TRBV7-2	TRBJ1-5	CASSYRLNQPQHF
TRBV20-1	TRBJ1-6	CSASPGQANFSPLHF
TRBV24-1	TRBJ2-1	CATSERPGLVDNEQFF
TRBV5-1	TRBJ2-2	CASSWRYGNRVPLTTGELFF
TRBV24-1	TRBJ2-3	CATSGGMRGGPETDTQYF
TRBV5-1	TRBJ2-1	CASTSVGRANEQFF
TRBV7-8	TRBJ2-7	CASSFPGAVSSYEQYF
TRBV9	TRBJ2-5	CASSALGLAETQYF
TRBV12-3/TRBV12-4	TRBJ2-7	CASSSARTSGRERQYF
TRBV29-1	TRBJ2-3	CSVSPSGASTDTQYF
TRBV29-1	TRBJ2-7	CSVEGTQTYEQYF
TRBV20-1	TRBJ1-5	CSATWTGKRNQPQHF
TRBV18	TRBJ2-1	CASSPDVASGRNEQFF
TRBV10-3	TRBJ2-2	CAIMGLDPYTGELFF
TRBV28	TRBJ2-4	CASSLTAGAWAKNIQYF
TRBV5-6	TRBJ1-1	CASSLAPVPEAFF
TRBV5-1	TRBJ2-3	CASSFGGTGDTQYF
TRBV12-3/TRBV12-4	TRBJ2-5	CASSQPAGGPGETQYF
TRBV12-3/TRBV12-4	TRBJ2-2	CASSFRVDTGELFF
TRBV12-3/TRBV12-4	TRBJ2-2	CASTPPIPGELFF
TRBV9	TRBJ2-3	CASSGSGAPSTDTQYF
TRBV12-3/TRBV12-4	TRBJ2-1	CASGLANPDEQFF
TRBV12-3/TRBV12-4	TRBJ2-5	CASSLNLAAKETQYF
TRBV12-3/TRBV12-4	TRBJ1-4	CASSFGGIVNEKLFF
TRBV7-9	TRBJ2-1	CASSLAGLGGNEQFF
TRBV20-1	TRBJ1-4	CSARETQAREKLFF
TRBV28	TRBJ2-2	CASSITQGELFF
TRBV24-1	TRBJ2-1	CATGGELWDEQFF
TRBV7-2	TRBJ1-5	CASSLAGTAGVNQPQHF
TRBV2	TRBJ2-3	CASSRAGNTQYF
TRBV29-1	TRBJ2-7	CSVEVEHGQYF